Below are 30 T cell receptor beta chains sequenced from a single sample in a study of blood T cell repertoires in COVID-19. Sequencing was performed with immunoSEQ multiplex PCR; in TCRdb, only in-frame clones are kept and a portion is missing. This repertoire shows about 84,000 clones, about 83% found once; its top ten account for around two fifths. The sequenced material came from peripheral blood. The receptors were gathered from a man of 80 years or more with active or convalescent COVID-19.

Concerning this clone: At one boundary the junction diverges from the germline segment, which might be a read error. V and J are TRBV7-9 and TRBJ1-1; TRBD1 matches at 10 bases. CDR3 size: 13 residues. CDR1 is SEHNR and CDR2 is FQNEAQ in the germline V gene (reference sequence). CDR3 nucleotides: TGTGCCAGCAGCCTAGCGACAGGGGGCCAAGCTTTCTTT. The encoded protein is CASSLATGGQAFF.

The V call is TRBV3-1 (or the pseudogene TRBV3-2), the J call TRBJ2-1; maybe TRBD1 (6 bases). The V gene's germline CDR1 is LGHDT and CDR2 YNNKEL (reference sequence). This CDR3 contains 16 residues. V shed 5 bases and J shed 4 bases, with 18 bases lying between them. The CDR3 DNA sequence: TGTGCCAGCAGCGAAACCGGGACAAGCAATTACAATGAGCAGTTCTTC. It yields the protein CASSETGTSNYNEQFF.

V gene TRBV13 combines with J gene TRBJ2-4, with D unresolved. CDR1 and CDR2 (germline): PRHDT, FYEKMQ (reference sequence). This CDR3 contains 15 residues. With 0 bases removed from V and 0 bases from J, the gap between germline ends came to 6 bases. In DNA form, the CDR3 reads TGTGCCAGCAGCTTAGGACAGAGAGCCAAAAACATTCAGTACTTC. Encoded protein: CASSLGQRAKNIQYF.

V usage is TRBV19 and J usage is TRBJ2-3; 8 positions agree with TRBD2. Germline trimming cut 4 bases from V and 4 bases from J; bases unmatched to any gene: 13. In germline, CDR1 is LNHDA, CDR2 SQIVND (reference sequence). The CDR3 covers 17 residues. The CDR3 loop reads CASSTSPLGGASDTQYF. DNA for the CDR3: TGTGCCAGTAGTACAAGCCCCCTCGGGGGGGCCTCAGATACGCAGTATTTT.

CDR3 protein: CASSLGQGDYGYTF. The CDR3 coding sequence is TGCGCCAGCAGCTTGGGACAGGGTGACTATGGCTACACCTTC. The V gene is TRBV5-1, the J gene TRBJ1-2, with 7 positions matching TRBD1. V lost 0 bases and J lost 3; bases outside the gene matches: 2. This CDR3 has 14 residues. Germline-derived CDR1 and CDR2 are SGHRS and YFSETQ.

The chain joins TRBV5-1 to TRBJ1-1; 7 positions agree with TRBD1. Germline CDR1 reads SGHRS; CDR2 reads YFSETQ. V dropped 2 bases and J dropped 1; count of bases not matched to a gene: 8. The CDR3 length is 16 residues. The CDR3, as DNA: TGCGCCAGCAGCTTAAGGATCGAGGGGGCGAACACTGAAGCTTTCTTT. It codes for CASSLRIEGANTEAFF.

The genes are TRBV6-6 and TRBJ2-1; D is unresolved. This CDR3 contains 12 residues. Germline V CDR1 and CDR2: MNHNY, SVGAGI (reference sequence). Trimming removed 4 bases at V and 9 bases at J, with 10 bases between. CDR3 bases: TGTGCCAGCAGTTCCCAGCGTCCTGAGCAGTTCTTC. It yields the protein CASSSQRPEQFF.

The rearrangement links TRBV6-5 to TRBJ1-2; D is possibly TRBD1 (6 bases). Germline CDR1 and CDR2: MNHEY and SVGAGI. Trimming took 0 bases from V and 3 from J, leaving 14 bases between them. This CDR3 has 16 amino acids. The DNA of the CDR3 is TGTGCCAGCAGTTACTCAAGCCCGACAGGAGACTATGGCTACACCTTC. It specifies CASSYSSPTGDYGYTF.

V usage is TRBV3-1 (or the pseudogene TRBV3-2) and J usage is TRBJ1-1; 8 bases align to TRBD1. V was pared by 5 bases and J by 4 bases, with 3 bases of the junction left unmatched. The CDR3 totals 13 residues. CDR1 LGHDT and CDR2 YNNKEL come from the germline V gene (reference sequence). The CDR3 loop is CASSFDRGTEAFF. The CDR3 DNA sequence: TGTGCCAGCAGCTTCGACAGGGGCACTGAAGCTTTCTTT.

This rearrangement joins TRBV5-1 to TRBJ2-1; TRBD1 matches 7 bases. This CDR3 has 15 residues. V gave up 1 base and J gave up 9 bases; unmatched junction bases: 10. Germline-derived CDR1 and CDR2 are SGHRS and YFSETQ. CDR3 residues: CASSLQGTAVREQFF. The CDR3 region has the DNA TGCGCCAGCAGCTTGCAGGGGACAGCGGTACGTGAGCAGTTCTTC. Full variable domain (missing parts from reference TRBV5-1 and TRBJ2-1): KAGVTQTPRYLIKTRGQQVTLSCSPISGHRSVSWYQQTPGQGLQFLFEYFSETQRNKGNFPGRFSGRQFSNSRSEMNVSTLELGDSALYLCASSLQGTAVREQFFGPGTRLTVL.

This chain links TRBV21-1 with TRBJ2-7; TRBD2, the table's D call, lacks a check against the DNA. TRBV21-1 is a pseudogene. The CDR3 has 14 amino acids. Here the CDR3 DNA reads TGTGCCAGCAGAGGGGGACTAGCGGGGTACGAGCAGTACTTC. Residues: CASRGGLAGYEQYF.

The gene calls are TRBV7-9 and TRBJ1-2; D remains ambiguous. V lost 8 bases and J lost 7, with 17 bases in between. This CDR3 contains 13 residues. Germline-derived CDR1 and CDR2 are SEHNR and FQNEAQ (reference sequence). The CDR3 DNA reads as TGTGCCAGCGGCCAGGAGGGTTTGATTGGCTACACCTTC. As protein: CASGQEGLIGYTF.

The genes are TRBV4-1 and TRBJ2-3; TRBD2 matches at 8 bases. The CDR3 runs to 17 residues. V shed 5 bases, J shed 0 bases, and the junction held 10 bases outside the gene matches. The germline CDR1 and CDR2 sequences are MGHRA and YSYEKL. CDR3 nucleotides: TGCGCCAGCAGCTCACGACAGCGGGGGACTAGCACAGATACGCAGTATTTT. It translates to CASSSRQRGTSTDTQYF.

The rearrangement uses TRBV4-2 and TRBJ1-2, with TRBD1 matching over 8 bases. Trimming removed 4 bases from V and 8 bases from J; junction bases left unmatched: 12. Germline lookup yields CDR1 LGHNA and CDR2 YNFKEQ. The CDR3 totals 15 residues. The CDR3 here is CASSPQKQGAGGYTF. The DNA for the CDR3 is TGTGCCAGCAGCCCCCAAAAGCAGGGGGCAGGGGGCTACACCTTC.

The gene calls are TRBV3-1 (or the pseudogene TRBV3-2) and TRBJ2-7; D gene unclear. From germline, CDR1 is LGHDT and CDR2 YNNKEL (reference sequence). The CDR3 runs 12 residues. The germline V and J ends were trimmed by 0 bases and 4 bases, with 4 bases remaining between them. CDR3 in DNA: TGTGCCAGCAGCCAAGACGGGTACGAGCAGTACTTC. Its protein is CASSQDGYEQYF.

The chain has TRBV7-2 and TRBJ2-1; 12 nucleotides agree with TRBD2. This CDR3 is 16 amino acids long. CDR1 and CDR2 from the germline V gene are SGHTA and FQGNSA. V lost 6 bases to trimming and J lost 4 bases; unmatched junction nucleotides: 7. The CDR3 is CASRPGTSGLYNEQFF. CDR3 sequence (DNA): TGTGCCAGCAGACCCGGGACTAGCGGGTTGTACAATGAGCAGTTCTTC.

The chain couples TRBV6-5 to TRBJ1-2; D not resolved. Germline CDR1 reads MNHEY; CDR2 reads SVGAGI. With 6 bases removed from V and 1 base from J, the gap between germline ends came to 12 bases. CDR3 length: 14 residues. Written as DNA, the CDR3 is TGTGCCAGCAGGCGACACTTTTATAACTATGGCTACACCTTC. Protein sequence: CASRRHFYNYGYTF.

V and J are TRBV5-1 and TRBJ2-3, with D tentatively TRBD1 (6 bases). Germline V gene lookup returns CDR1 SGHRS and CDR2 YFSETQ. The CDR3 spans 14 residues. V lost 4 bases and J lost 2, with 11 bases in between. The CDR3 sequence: CASSEQGDTDTQYF. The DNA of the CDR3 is TGCGCCAGCAGCGAACAGGGTGACACAGATACGCAGTATTTT. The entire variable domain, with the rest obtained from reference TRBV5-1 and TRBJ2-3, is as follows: KAGVTQTPRYLIKTRGQQVTLSCSPISGHRSVSWYQQTPGQGLQFLFEYFSETQRNKGNFPGRFSGRQFSNSRSEMNVSTLELGDSALYLCASSEQGDTDTQYFGPGTRLTVL.

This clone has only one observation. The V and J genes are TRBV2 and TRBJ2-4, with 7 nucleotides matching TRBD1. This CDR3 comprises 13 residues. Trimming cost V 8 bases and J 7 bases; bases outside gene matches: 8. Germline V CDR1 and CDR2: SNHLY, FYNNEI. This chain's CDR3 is CASVGTDFNIQYF. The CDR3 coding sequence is TGTGCCAGCGTGGGGACAGACTTCAACATTCAGTACTTC.

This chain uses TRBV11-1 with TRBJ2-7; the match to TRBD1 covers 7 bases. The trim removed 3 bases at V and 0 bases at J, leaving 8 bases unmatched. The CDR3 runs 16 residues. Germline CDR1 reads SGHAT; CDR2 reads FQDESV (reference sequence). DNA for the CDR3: TGTGCCAGCAGCTTCATCGCGACAGGGAACTCCTACGAGCAGTACTTC. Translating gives CASSFIATGNSYEQYF.

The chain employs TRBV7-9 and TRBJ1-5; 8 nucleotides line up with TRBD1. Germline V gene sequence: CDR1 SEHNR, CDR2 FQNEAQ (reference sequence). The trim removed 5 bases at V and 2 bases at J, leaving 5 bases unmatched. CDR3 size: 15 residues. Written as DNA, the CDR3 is TGTGCCAGCAGCGCCCAGGGGGCCGGCAATCAGCCCCAGCATTTT. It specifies CASSAQGAGNQPQHF.

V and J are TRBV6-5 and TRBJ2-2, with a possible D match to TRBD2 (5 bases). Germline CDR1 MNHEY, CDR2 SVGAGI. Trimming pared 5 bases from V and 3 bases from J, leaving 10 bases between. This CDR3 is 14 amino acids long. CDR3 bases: TGTGCCAGCAGTAACGGGATTGACACCGGGGAGCTGTTTTTT. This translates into CASSNGIDTGELFF.

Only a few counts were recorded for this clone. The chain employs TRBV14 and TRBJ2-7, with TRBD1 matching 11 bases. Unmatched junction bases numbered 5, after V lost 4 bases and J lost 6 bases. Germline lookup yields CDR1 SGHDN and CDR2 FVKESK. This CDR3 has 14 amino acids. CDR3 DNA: TGTGCCAGCAGCCGCCGGGACAGGGGGACCGAGCAGTACTTC. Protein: CASSRRDRGTEQYF.

CDR3 bases: TGCGCCAGCAGTGAGTCCCGACTGGGGCGCGAGCAGTACTTC. Protein product: CASSESRLGREQYF. This chain joins TRBV10-1 and TRBJ2-7; weak D call: TRBD1 (5 bases). Trimming took 0 bases from V and 6 from J, leaving 12 bases between them. The V gene's germline CDR1 is WNHNN and CDR2 SYGVQD (reference sequence). This CDR3 is built from 14 residues.

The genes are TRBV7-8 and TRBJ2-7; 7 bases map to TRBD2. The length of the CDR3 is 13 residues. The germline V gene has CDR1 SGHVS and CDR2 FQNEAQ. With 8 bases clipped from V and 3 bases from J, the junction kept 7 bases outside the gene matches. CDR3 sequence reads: CASGGESLYEQYF. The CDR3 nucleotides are TGTGCCAGCGGGGGGGAATCTCTCTACGAGCAGTACTTC.

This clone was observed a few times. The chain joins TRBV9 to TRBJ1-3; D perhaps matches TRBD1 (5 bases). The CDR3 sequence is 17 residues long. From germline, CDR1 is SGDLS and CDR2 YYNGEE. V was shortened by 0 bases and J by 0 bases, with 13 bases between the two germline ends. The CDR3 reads CASSVELLGHSGNTIYF. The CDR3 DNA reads TGTGCCAGCAGCGTAGAGCTTTTGGGGCACTCTGGAAACACCATATATTTT.

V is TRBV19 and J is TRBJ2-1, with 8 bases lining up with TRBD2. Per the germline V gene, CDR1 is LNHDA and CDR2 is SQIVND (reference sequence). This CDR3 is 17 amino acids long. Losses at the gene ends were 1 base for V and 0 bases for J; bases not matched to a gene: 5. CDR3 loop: CASSIARAGVSYNEQFF. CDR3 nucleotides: TGTGCCAGTAGTATAGCTCGAGCGGGAGTCTCCTACAATGAGCAGTTCTTC.

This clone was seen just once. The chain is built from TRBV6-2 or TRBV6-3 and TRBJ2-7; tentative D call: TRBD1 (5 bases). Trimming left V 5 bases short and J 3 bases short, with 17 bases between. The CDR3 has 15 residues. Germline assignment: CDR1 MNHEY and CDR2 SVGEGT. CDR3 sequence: CASSRDSSPYYEQYF. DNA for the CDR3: TGTGCCAGCAGTCGAGACAGCTCCCCATACTACGAGCAGTACTTC.

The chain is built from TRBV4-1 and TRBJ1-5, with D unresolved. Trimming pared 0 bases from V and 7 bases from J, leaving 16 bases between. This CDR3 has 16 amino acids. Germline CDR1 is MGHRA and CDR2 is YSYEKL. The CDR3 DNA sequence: TGCGCCAGCAGCCAAGAATCCGGCGGGTACAGCCAGCCCCAGCATTTT. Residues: CASSQESGGYSQPQHF.

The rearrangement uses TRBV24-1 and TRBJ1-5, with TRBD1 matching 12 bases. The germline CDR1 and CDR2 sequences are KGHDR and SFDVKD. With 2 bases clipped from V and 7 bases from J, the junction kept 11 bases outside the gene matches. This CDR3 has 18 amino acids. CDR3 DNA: TGTGCCACCAGTGATTCGCGGCGGGACAGGGGGCAACGGCAGCCCCAGCATTTT. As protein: CATSDSRRDRGQRQPQHF.